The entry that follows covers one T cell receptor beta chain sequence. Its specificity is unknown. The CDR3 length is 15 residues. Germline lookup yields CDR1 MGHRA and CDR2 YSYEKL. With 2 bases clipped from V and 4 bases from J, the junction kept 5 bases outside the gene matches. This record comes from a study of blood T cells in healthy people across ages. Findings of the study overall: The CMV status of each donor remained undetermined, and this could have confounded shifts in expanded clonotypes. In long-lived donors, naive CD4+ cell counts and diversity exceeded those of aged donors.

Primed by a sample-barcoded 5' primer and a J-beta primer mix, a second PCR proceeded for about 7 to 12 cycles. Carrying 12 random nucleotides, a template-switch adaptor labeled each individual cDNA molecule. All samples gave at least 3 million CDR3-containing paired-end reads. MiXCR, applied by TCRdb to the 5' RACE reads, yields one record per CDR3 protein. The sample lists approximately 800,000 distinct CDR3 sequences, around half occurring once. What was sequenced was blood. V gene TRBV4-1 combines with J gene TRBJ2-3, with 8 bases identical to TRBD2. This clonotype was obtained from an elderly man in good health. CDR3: CASSQTAGGPDTQYF. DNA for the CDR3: TGCGCCAGCAGCCAAACGGCGGGAGGCCCAGATACGCAGTATTTT.